The 7 T cell receptor beta chains below were found in one sample sequenced in a study of blood T cell repertoires in COVID-19. Clones were read by immunoSEQ multiplex PCR, and TCRdb kept only the in-frame ones, dropping some. The profile shows 240,000 or so clones, roughly nine tenths of them singletons. Sequenced material: peripheral blood. These receptors were obtained from a man aged 55 to 70 with acute or convalescent COVID-19.

This clone was counted only a few times. V usage is TRBV5-1 and J usage is TRBJ1-3; 9 bases are a match to TRBD1. J lost 1 base, V lost 0 bases, and 5 bases had no gene match. CDR1 and CDR2 from the germline V gene are SGHRS and YFSETQ. The CDR3 covers 17 residues. In DNA form, the CDR3 reads TGCGCCAGCAGCTTGGGGGGACAGGGAGGATCTGGAAACACCATATATTTT. It specifies CASSLGGQGGSGNTIYF.

This chain joins TRBV6-5 and TRBJ1-1; 7 nucleotides agree with TRBD1. V lost 7 bases, J lost 5 bases, and 7 bases stayed unmatched. Germline loops: CDR1 MNHEY, CDR2 SVGAGI. The CDR3 sequence is 13 residues long. CDR3 nucleotides: TGTGCCAGCATCAAGACAGGGATAACTGAAGCTTTCTTT. Translating gives CASIKTGITEAFF.

Notes on this clone: The same CDR3 is also encoded by other DNA sequences in this sample. The gene calls are TRBV12-5 and TRBJ2-5; D ambiguous. V lost 1 base to trimming and J lost 2 bases, with 5 bases between them. CDR1 is LGHNT and CDR2 is FRNRAP in the germline V gene. This CDR3 comprises 13 residues. The CDR3 is CASGLAVQETQYF. CDR3 nucleotide sequence: TGTGCTAGTGGTTTGGCGGTACAAGAGACCCAGTACTTC. Full variable domain (outside the CDR3, taken from reference TRBV12-5 and TRBJ2-5): DARVTQTPRHKVTEMGQEVTMRCQPILGHNTVFWYRQTMMQGLELLAYFRNRAPLDDSGMPKDRFSAEMPDATLATLKIQPSEPRDSAVYFCASGLAVQETQYFGPGTRLLVL.

The chain links TRBV7-9 to TRBJ1-5; possible D gene TRBD1, 5 bases. Per germline, CDR1 SEHNR and CDR2 FQNEAQ (reference sequence). The CDR3 runs to 14 residues. Trimming cost V 4 bases and J 11 bases, with 18 bases left between them. The CDR3 spells CASSSLTDVGSQHF. DNA of the CDR3: TGTGCCAGCAGCTCCCTGACAGACGTCGGGTCCCAGCATTTT.

This chain links TRBV12-3 or TRBV12-4 with TRBJ1-5; 8 bases fit TRBD1. This CDR3 has 12 residues. V gave up 3 bases and J gave up 15 bases; unmatched junction bases: 7. This chain's CDR3 is CASSFNQGAPHF. DNA of the CDR3: TGTGCCAGCAGTTTTAATCAGGGGGCTCCGCATTTT.

This sequence joins TRBV6-2 or TRBV6-3 and TRBJ2-2, with 10 bases matching TRBD2. The CDR3 has 16 amino acids. Germline V gene sequence: CDR1 MNHEY, CDR2 SVGEGT. Trimming at V came to 1 base and at J to 3 bases, leaving 2 bases not matched to a gene. The CDR3: CASSYLAGGYTGELFF. CDR3 sequence (DNA): TGTGCCAGCAGTTACTTAGCGGGAGGATACACCGGGGAGCTGTTTTTT.

The chain uses TRBV28 and TRBJ2-7; D remains unclear. The germline gives CDR1 MDHEN, CDR2 SYDVKM. The V end was cut by 7 bases, the J end by 4 bases, with 8 bases between. There are 11 residues in the CDR3. This CDR3 is CASTSSYEQYF. The DNA of the CDR3 is TGTGCCAGCACTTCTTCTTACGAGCAGTACTTC.